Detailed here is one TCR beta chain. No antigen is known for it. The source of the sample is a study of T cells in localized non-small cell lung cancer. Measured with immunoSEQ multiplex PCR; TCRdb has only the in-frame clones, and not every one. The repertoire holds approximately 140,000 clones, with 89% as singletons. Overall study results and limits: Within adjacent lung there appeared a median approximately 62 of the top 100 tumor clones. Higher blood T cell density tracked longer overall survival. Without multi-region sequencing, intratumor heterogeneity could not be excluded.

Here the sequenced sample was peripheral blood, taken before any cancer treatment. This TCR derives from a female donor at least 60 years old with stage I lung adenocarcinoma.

The CDR3 region is CASSIATTTYEQYF. CDR3 DNA sequence: TGTGCCAGTAGTATCGCCACTACCACCTACGAGCAGTACTTC. The chain has TRBV19 and TRBJ2-7; no reliable D call. CDR1 is LNHDA and CDR2 is SQIVND in the germline V gene (reference sequence). The ends were cut back, 3 bases at V and 2 bases at J, with 11 bases in the middle. The CDR3 sequence is 14 residues long.